The clone carrying this TCR beta chain was seen many times. Its antigen is not known. CDR3 length equals 14 residues. Between the trimmed V and J ends, which lost 3 bases and 5 bases, there was a span of 13 bases. The source of the sample is a study of regulatory T cells in long-lasting Graves disease. Study-level information: The definition of persistent Graves' disease was over 5 years of antithyroid drugs with positive TSH receptor antibodies. Study-wide results and limits: For persistent Graves' patients, TCR diversity was lower than for newly diagnosed ones. Persistent cases favored TRBV28, TRBJ1-2 and TRBJ2-5.

Time point meaning: persistent/refractory GD, antithyroid drugs over 5 years with positive TRAb. From RNA extracted from PBMCs, the TCR library was made. The TCR beta library used iRepertoire HTBI primers with Arm-PCR amplification of CDR3. From the multiplex PCR reads, TCRdb called clonotypes with MiXCR, one entry per CDR3 protein. The sample lists around 400,000 distinct CDR3 sequences; around 20% were seen once. The chain joins TRBV12-3 or TRBV12-4 to TRBJ1-1, with D unclear. Sample: peripheral blood mononuclear cells (PBMCs), taken when the disease was refractory, from a patient treated with antithyroid drugs. This receptor was obtained from a female donor with Graves disease. CDR3 residues: CASSFGELGTEAFF. In DNA, the CDR3 is TGTGCCAGCAGTTTTGGGGAGCTCGGGACTGAAGCTTTCTTT.